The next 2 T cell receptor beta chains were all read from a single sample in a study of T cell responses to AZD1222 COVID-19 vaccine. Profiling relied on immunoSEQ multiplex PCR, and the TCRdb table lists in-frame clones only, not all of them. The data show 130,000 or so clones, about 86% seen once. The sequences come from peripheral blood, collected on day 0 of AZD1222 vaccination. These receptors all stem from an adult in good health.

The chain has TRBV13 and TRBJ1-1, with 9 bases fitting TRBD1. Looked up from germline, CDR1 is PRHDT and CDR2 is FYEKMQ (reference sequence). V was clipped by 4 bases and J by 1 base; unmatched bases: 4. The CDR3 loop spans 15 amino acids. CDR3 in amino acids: CASSSNRGRNTEAFF. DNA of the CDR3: TGTGCCAGCAGCTCAAACAGGGGGCGGAACACTGAAGCTTTCTTT.

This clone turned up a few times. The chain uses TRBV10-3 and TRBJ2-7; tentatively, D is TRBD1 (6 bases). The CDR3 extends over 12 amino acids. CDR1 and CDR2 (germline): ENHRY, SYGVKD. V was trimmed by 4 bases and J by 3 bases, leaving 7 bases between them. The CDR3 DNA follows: TGTGCCATCAGTGGAGGGGGCTACGAGCAGTACTTC. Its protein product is CAISGGGYEQYF.